Shown below are 28 T cell receptor beta chains from a single sample sequenced in a study of human T cells and chemical hapten exposure. One entry per CDR3 protein results from TCRdb running MiXCR on the RACE reads. This table has about 84,000 distinct CDR3 sequences, more than 9% appearing once. The time point is: patch test 2, 6 weeks after DPC sensitization. Treatment: therapeutic diphenylcyclopropenone sensitization with weekly scalp DPC. The sample in question was whole blood, obtained in connection with sensitization to the hapten diphenylcyclopropenone (DPC). The receptors shown here come from a woman in her 50s with alopecia areata. Some clones in this sample may be carry-over from other donors' samples.

This clonotype was observed many times. V usage is TRBV7-9 and J usage is TRBJ2-5; D remains unclear. This CDR3 is 12 amino acids long. Germline CDR1 reads SEHNR; CDR2 reads FQNEAQ (reference sequence). V dropped 8 bases and J dropped 4 bases, with 11 bases sitting between them. The CDR3 region is CASSSSRETQYF. CDR3 in DNA: TGTGCCAGCTCCTCAAGTCGAGAGACCCAGTACTTC.

This clonotype has ten or more counts. The chain links TRBV6-2 or TRBV6-3 to TRBJ2-7, with D uncertain. Trimming took 7 bases from V and 4 from J, leaving 20 bases between them. The length of the CDR3 is 15 residues. In germline, CDR1 is MNHEY, CDR2 SVGEGT. The CDR3 DNA reads TGTGCCAGCACCCCCATCTTTGGCACCGATTACGAGCAGTACTTC. It codes for CASTPIFGTDYEQYF.

This clonotype occurred many times. The rearrangement joins TRBV2 to TRBJ1-6, with TRBD1 identical over 7 bases. The J segment lost 5 bases and the V segment lost 8 bases, leaving 12 bases of the junction unmatched. The CDR3 has 16 residues. Germline CDR1 reads SNHLY; CDR2 reads FYNNEI. CDR3 protein: CASVLTQGQDNSPLHF. DNA of the CDR3: TGTGCCAGCGTCCTAACCCAAGGACAGGATAATTCACCCCTCCACTTT.

The genes are TRBV5-5 and TRBJ1-6; D is ambiguous. Trimming left V 0 bases short and J 7 bases short, with 17 bases between. Looked up from germline, CDR1 is SGHKS and CDR2 is YYEKEE (reference sequence). The CDR3 totals 17 residues. The CDR3 region is CASSLDVPATKNSPLHF. The DNA for the CDR3 is TGTGCCAGCAGCTTGGACGTTCCGGCGACTAAAAATTCACCCCTCCACTTT.

The rearrangement uses TRBV12-3 or TRBV12-4 and TRBJ2-2, with 7 positions matching TRBD1. V dropped 7 bases and J dropped 0; count of bases not matched to a gene: 5. The CDR3 has 15 residues. Here the CDR3 reads CASTRQGANTGELFF. CDR3 sequence (DNA): TGTGCCAGCACCCGACAGGGCGCGAACACCGGGGAGCTGTTTTTT.

This clonotype was counted at least ten times. The J gene is TRBJ1-1, the V gene TRBV18, with unresolved D. V lost 1 base and J 8 bases, leaving 11 bases between the germline ends. The germline V gene encodes CDR1 KGHSH and CDR2 LQKENI. The CDR3 contains 13 residues. CDR3 nucleotide sequence: TGTGCCAGCTCACCACAGGACGGCCTGGAAGCTTTCTTT. Encoded protein: CASSPQDGLEAFF. Combining the CDR3 with reference TRBV18 and TRBJ1-1 gives the whole variable domain NAGVMQNPRHLVRRRGQEARLRCSPMKGHSHVYWYRQLPEEGLKFMVYLQKENIIDESGMPKERFSAEFPKEGPSILRIQQVVRGDSAAYFCASSPQDGLEAFFGQGTRLTVV.

Concerning this clonotype: This clone may be a read error of a much larger clone one base away. The chain has TRBV29-1 and TRBJ2-1; tentatively, D is TRBD2 (6 bases). The CDR3 loop spans 15 amino acids. The V gene's germline CDR1 is SQVTM and CDR2 ANQGSEA. The ends were cut back, 8 bases at V and 9 bases at J, with 26 bases in the middle. CDR3 sequence (DNA): TGCAGCACCAACTTCAAGCGGGTCACTCGCGGTGAGCAGTTCTTC. Protein sequence: CSTNFKRVTRGEQFF.

This clonotype was detected a few times. The V and J genes are TRBV28 and TRBJ1-5; D remains ambiguous. This CDR3 is 11 amino acids long. V lost 7 bases and J 4 bases, leaving 5 bases between the germline ends. Germline lookup yields CDR1 MDHEN and CDR2 SYDVKM. The CDR3 bases are TGTGCCAGCACCACAAATCAGCCCCAGCATTTT. Protein product: CASTTNQPQHF.

This clonotype is categorized as medium-sized. The V and J genes are TRBV2 and TRBJ1-1; D not certain. With 8 bases removed from V and 4 bases from J, the gap between germline ends came to 14 bases. Germline V gene lookup returns CDR1 SNHLY and CDR2 FYNNEI. The CDR3 contains 13 residues. For the CDR3, the DNA is TGTGCCAGCCCCACCCCCCGTTCCACTGAAGCTTTCTTT. Translating it yields CASPTPRSTEAFF.

This clonotype was seen repeatedly, ten times or more. The chain joins TRBV7-2 to TRBJ1-5; D may be TRBD1 (5 bases). The germline V gene has CDR1 SGHTA and CDR2 FQGNSA. The CDR3 totals 15 residues. V gave up 5 bases and J gave up 2 bases, with 13 bases separating them. DNA of the CDR3: TGTGCCAGCAGCCGAGGGACTCTAGGCAATCAGCCCCAGCATTTT. Translated: CASSRGTLGNQPQHF.

The table lists this clonotype with a few counts. The CDR3 nucleotides are TGTGCCAGCAGCCGAAAACACGGGGAGCAGTTCTTC. This codes for CASSRKHGEQFF. J is TRBJ2-1 and V is TRBV3-1, with unresolved D. Trimming took off 4 bases at V and 10 bases at J, with 11 bases between the two ends. The CDR3 is 12 residues long. Germline V gene sequence: CDR1 LGHDT, CDR2 YNNKEL (reference sequence).

This clonotype was counted ten times or more. The chain links TRBV28 to TRBJ2-1, with 11 bases that match TRBD2. CDR3 length: 15 residues. V dropped 7 bases and J dropped 3; count of bases not matched to a gene: 5. Germline V lookup: CDR1 MDHEN, CDR2 SYDVKM. The CDR3 DNA follows: TGTGCCAGCATAGAGACTAGCGGGGTCTACAATGAGCAGTTCTTC. Protein: CASIETSGVYNEQFF.

This clonotype appeared many times. The chain carries TRBV5-1 and TRBJ1-1, with D perhaps TRBD1 (5 bases). From germline, CDR1 is SGHRS and CDR2 YFSETQ. Deletions cut 0 bases from V and 8 bases from J, with 20 bases between. The CDR3 loop spans 16 amino acids. CDR3 amino acids: CASSLGRIGALIEAFF. The CDR3 DNA reads as TGCGCCAGCAGCTTGGGACGTATAGGGGCCCTCATAGAAGCTTTCTTT.

The table lists this clonotype with many counts. V gene TRBV20-1 combines with J gene TRBJ1-2; TRBD1 agrees at 7 bases. This CDR3 spans 14 amino acids. V trimming: 4 bases; J trimming: 7 bases; junction bases outside the gene matches: 12. Germline CDR1 and CDR2: DFQATT and SNEGSKA (reference sequence). The CDR3 DNA is TGCAGTGCTACGACAGGGTATAACCCCCGTGGCTACACCTTC. Encoded protein: CSATTGYNPRGYTF.

The chain couples TRBV5-5 to TRBJ2-2; perhaps D is TRBD1 or TRBD2 (5 bases each). Germline lookup yields CDR1 SGHKS and CDR2 YYEKEE (reference sequence). The CDR3 loop spans 16 amino acids. Trimming shortened V by 3 bases and J by 0 bases, and 12 bases separated the two germline ends. The CDR3 bases are TGTGCCAGCAGCTCCGAGGGGTATCCGAACACCGGGGAGCTGTTTTTT. The encoded protein is CASSSEGYPNTGELFF.

This clonotype has just a few counts. The chain uses TRBV11-3 and TRBJ1-3, with TRBD1 identical over 9 bases. Germline assignment: CDR1 SGHNT and CDR2 YENEEA. The CDR3 is 13 residues long. The V segment lost 5 bases and the J segment 11 bases; nucleotides outside the gene matches: 7. The CDR3 sequence is CASSPGQGMSIYF. CDR3 DNA: TGTGCCAGCAGCCCCGGACAGGGGATGTCCATATATTTT.

This clonotype was picked up many times. V gene TRBV29-1 combines with J gene TRBJ1-2; no definite D call. This CDR3 has 14 amino acids. CDR1 and CDR2 from the germline V gene are SQVTM and ANQGSEA. Trimming took 3 bases from V and 7 from J, leaving 18 bases between them. Here the CDR3 DNA reads TGCAGCGTTGAGCAGATTCCCTTAACCGCTGGCTACACCTTC. This sequence encodes CSVEQIPLTAGYTF.

This clonotype was observed at least ten times. The gene calls are TRBV6-2 or TRBV6-3 and TRBJ1-2, with D hard to call. Germline V gene sequence: CDR1 MNHEY, CDR2 SVGEGT. This CDR3 is 10 amino acids long. Trimming left V 8 bases short and J 8 bases short, with 9 bases between. This CDR3 is CASFSLGYTF. The DNA of the CDR3 is TGTGCCAGCTTCAGTCTGGGCTACACCTTC.

There are many counts of this clonotype. The chain couples TRBV2 to TRBJ2-5; TRBD2 is a possible D gene (6 bases). Trimming took off 4 bases at V and 5 bases at J, with 14 bases between the two ends. Germline CDR1 is SNHLY and CDR2 is FYNNEI. This CDR3 is built from 14 residues. In DNA, the CDR3 is TGTGCCAGCAGTGTCAGCCGGGAGATGGAGACCCAGTACTTC. Protein sequence: CASSVSREMETQYF.

In this sample, this clonotype turned up many times. This chain joins TRBV3-1 and TRBJ2-2, with 13 bases lining up with TRBD2. The V and J ends lost 1 base and 7 bases, in that order; junction bases with no gene match: 6. CDR1 is LGHDT and CDR2 is YNNKEL in the germline V gene (reference sequence). The CDR3 contains 17 residues. The CDR3: CASSQGTSGRIGGELFF. The CDR3 nucleotides read TGTGCCAGCAGCCAAGGGACTAGCGGGAGAATAGGCGGGGAGCTGTTTTTT.

The chain combines TRBV6-5 with TRBJ2-7; 8 nucleotides match TRBD2. Germline V lookup: CDR1 MNHEY, CDR2 SVGAGI. Germline trimming cut 5 bases from V and 2 bases from J; bases unmatched to any gene: 8. The CDR3 totals 15 residues. DNA of the CDR3: TGTGCCAGCAGTACCTTAGCGGGGAGGACCTACGAGCAGTACTTC. Translated, it gives CASSTLAGRTYEQYF.

This clonotype appeared many times. This chain links TRBV5-4 with TRBJ2-1; 7 positions match TRBD2. Germline CDR1 is SGHNT and CDR2 is YYREEE (reference sequence). This CDR3 region has 16 residues. The junction had 7 bases not matched to a gene; V was cut back by 0 bases and J by 4 bases. The CDR3 loop reads CASSLVIFGGYNEQFF. CDR3 sequence (DNA): TGTGCCAGCAGCTTGGTGATCTTCGGGGGGTACAATGAGCAGTTCTTC.

This clonotype showed up many times. The rearrangement uses TRBV5-1 and TRBJ2-5, with 8 bases aligning to TRBD2. The CDR3 covers 18 residues. Germline CDR1 SGHRS, CDR2 YFSETQ. The ends lost 0 bases at V and 5 bases at J; junction bases unmatched: 15. CDR3 residues: CASSLEPGLGGGRETQYF. The CDR3 DNA reads TGCGCCAGCAGCTTGGAGCCGGGACTAGGGGGAGGAAGGGAGACCCAGTACTTC.

This clonotype was found a few times. This chain joins TRBV7-9 and TRBJ2-3; no clear D gene. The CDR3 spans 13 residues. The V gene's germline CDR1 is SEHNR and CDR2 FQNEAQ (reference sequence). Trimming pared 1 base from V and 4 bases from J, leaving 6 bases between. The CDR3 DNA sequence: TGTGCCAGCAGCTTAGTTACCGCAGATACGCAGTATTTT. Protein sequence: CASSLVTADTQYF.

This clonotype was seen more than once but under ten times. V is TRBV20-1 and J is TRBJ1-1, with TRBD1 matching over 11 bases. Germline V lookup: CDR1 DFQATT, CDR2 SNEGSKA (reference sequence). The length of the CDR3 is 15 residues. After removal of 6 bases from V and 4 bases from J, the junction contained 10 bases not matched to a gene. In DNA, the CDR3 is TGCAGTGCACAGGAGAGGGACAGGGGGTTCACTGAAGCTTTCTTT. This codes for CSAQERDRGFTEAFF.

Many counts were recorded for this clonotype. The V call is TRBV7-6, the J call TRBJ2-1; D is perhaps TRBD1 or TRBD2 (5 bases each). Between the trimmed V and J ends, which lost 4 bases and 5 bases, there was a span of 15 bases. In germline, CDR1 is SGHVS, CDR2 FNYEAQ. The CDR3 is 15 residues long. CDR3 amino acids: CASSSRGRSDNEQFF. The CDR3 DNA reads as TGTGCCAGCAGCTCTCGGGGACGGAGCGACAATGAGCAGTTCTTC.

The table lists this clonotype with many counts. The V call is TRBV10-3, the J call TRBJ2-7, with 11 bases fitting TRBD2. This CDR3 has 14 residues. From germline, CDR1 is ENHRY and CDR2 SYGVKD. The V gene end was trimmed by 4 bases and the J gene end by 4 bases; junction bases not matched to a gene: 3. This chain's CDR3 is CAISAGTSGYEQYF. CDR3 nucleotide sequence: TGTGCCATCAGTGCCGGGACTAGCGGATACGAGCAGTACTTC.

The sample holds a few counts of this clonotype. The V call is TRBV11-1, the J call TRBJ2-7; 8 bases are shared with TRBD1. CDR1 is SGHAT, CDR2 FQDESV, per germline (reference sequence). The CDR3 consists of 15 residues. V shed 5 bases and J 4 bases; nucleotides not matched to a gene: 10. CDR3 region: CASSIDDHRGYEQYF. The CDR3 DNA reads TGTGCCAGCAGCATAGACGACCACAGGGGGTACGAGCAGTACTTC.